The 19 T cell receptor beta chains reported below all come from one sample, sequenced in a study of metastatic and nonmetastatic thyroid tumors. Not a single patient had been given any form of treatment at any point before undergoing thyroid surgery. TCRdb called clones again from the PCR reads with MiXCR. The profile shows around 40,000 clones, about a sixth of them singletons. Sequenced input: blood. The receptors were sampled from a male donor with papillary thyroid cancer or a benign thyroid nodule (not recorded which). Some clones in this sample may be carry-over from other donors' samples.

This clone was seen a handful of times. This may arise from a read error, as a much more abundant clone is one base away. Other DNA sequences in the sample encode the same CDR3. The V gene is TRBV4-2, the J gene TRBJ1-2; the D gene is possibly TRBD1 (5 bases). V was pared by 1 base and J by 5 bases, with 11 bases between. CDR1 LGHNA and CDR2 YNFKEQ come from the germline V gene. The CDR3 length is 14 residues. The CDR3 DNA follows: TGTGCCAGCAGCCAAGGGACGGGGCGGTATGGCTACACCTTC. Translating gives CASSQGTGRYGYTF.

This clone was recorded only once. The J gene is TRBJ1-1, the V gene TRBV19; 8 nucleotides line up with TRBD1. The length of the CDR3 is 16 residues. Trimming took 5 bases from V and 2 from J; bases not matched to a gene: 10. Germline V lookup: CDR1 LNHDA, CDR2 SQIVND (reference sequence). Here the CDR3 reads CASSPRTGSLNTEAFF. The CDR3 region has the DNA TGTGCCAGTAGTCCACGGACAGGGAGCCTCAACACTGAAGCTTTCTTT.

This clone has a count of ten or more. The gene calls are TRBV6-1 and TRBJ2-5, with TRBD1 matching over 10 bases. There are 14 residues in the CDR3. Germline assignment: CDR1 MNHNS and CDR2 SASEGT. Trimming at V came to 7 bases and at J to 5 bases, leaving 7 bases not matched to a gene. CDR3: CASIRQGARETQYF. CDR3 in DNA: TGTGCCAGCATCAGACAGGGGGCGAGGGAGACCCAGTACTTC.

This clone ranks as medium-sized. The genes are TRBV20-1 and TRBJ2-7; tentatively, D is TRBD1 (6 bases). The V gene lost 7 bases and the J gene lost 2 bases, with 12 bases spanning the gap. This CDR3 is built from 12 residues. CDR1 DFQATT and CDR2 SNEGSKA come from the germline V gene (reference sequence). In DNA form, the CDR3 reads TGCAGTGGAAGGACAGAGACCTACGAGCAGTACTTC. As protein: CSGRTETYEQYF.

The gene calls are TRBV6-2 or TRBV6-3 and TRBJ2-7; D remains ambiguous. The germline V gene has CDR1 MNHEY and CDR2 SVGEGT. Between the trimmed V and J ends, which lost 7 bases and 2 bases, there was a span of 9 bases. The CDR3 consists of 12 residues. DNA for the CDR3: TGTGCCAGCAACGATTCCCCCTACGAGCAGTACTTC. Translated: CASNDSPYEQYF.

Only a few counts were recorded for this clone. The V gene is TRBV10-2, the J gene TRBJ2-7; no firm D call. This CDR3 has 10 residues. V lost 8 bases and J 5 bases, leaving 7 bases between the germline ends. Germline V gives CDR1 WSHSY, CDR2 SAAADI. CDR3 sequence (DNA): TGCGCCAGCGGCTGGGACGAGCAGTACTTC. This codes for CASGWDEQYF.

This clone was seen ten or more times. The gene calls are TRBV6-5 and TRBJ2-2; D might be TRBD1 (5 bases). The CDR3 is 16 residues long. With 0 bases removed from V and 6 bases from J, the gap between germline ends came to 14 bases. The germline gives CDR1 MNHEY, CDR2 SVGAGI. The CDR3 loop reads CASSYSPGMGSGELFF. CDR3 in DNA: TGTGCCAGCAGTTACTCCCCAGGGATGGGTTCCGGGGAGCTGTTTTTT.

This clone was seen ten or more times. The CDR3 sequence: CASSEGQVNSPLHF. Here the CDR3 DNA reads TGTGCCAGCAGTGAAGGTCAGGTGAATTCACCCCTCCACTTT. The chain employs TRBV2 and TRBJ1-6; no reliable D call. Trimming cost V 1 base and J 7 bases, with 8 bases left between them. The germline CDR1 and CDR2 sequences are SNHLY and FYNNEI. The CDR3 has 14 residues. Full variable domain (remainder filled in from reference TRBV2 and TRBJ1-6): EPEVTQTPSHQVTQMGQEVILRCVPISNHLYFYWYRQILGQKVEFLVSFYNNEISEKSEIFDDQFSVERPDGSNFTLKIRSTKLEDSAMYFCASSEGQVNSPLHFGNGTRLTVT.

The sample holds a few counts of this clone. Since a much larger clone is just one base distant, this may be a read error. The genes are TRBV29-1 and TRBJ2-5; 8 nucleotides line up with TRBD1. This CDR3 contains 15 residues. CDR1 is SQVTM and CDR2 is ANQGSEA in the germline V gene. With 3 bases clipped from V and 1 base from J, the junction kept 7 bases outside the gene matches. The CDR3 DNA reads as TGCAGCGTTGACCGGACAGGGCGCGCCCAAGAGACCCAGTACTTC. This codes for CSVDRTGRAQETQYF.

The sample holds many counts of this clone. The CDR3 sequence: CASSASGGITDTQYF. CDR3 nucleotides: TGTGCTAGTAGCGCTAGCGGGGGGATCACAGATACGCAGTATTTT. The chain employs TRBV12-5 and TRBJ2-3; 11 bases fit TRBD2. Looked up from germline, CDR1 is LGHNT and CDR2 is FRNRAP. The CDR3 totals 15 residues. V gave up 8 bases and J gave up 2 bases; unmatched junction bases: 6.

This clone was seen many times. V and J are TRBV2 and TRBJ2-5; D gene ambiguous. V was trimmed by 2 bases and J by 3 bases, leaving 7 bases between them. Germline CDR1 and CDR2: SNHLY and FYNNEI. The CDR3 runs 13 residues. The CDR3 DNA reads as TGTGCCAGCAGTGAACTGTACGAAGAGACCCAGTACTTC. Its protein is CASSELYEETQYF.

The chain couples TRBV4-1 to TRBJ1-5; TRBD1 might be the D (5 bases). The CDR3 is 15 residues long. CDR1 and CDR2 (germline): MGHRA, YSYEKL. V lost 4 bases and J lost 2, with 12 bases in between. CDR3 nucleotides: TGCGCCAGCAGCCCAACGTTGACAGGCAATCAGCCCCAGCATTTT. It specifies CASSPTLTGNQPQHF.

Of note for this clone: An end of the junction does not agree with germline; a read error may underlie this. The chain links TRBV6-1 to TRBJ2-6, with a possible D match to TRBD1 (5 bases). This CDR3 comprises 15 residues. Germline CDR1 reads MNHNS; CDR2 reads SASEGT. The CDR3 bases are TGTGCCAGCAGTCGTTATCCCGCTGGGGCCAACTTCCTGACTTTC. Its translation is CASSRYPAGANFLTF.

Comment on this clone: A much bigger clone sits one base away, suggesting this may be a read error. This specimen includes other DNA sequences encoding the same CDR3. V usage is TRBV7-9 and J usage is TRBJ2-5; 9 bases fit TRBD1. The CDR3 is 15 amino acids. V was pared by 1 base and J by 5 bases, with 5 bases of the junction left unmatched. Germline V CDR1 and CDR2: SEHNR, FQNEAQ (reference sequence). CDR3 DNA sequence: TGTGCCAGCAGCTTAGAATTAGACAGGGGGGAGACCCAGTACTTC. Translation gives CASSLELDRGETQYF.

This clone appeared many times. The chain couples TRBV20-1 to TRBJ1-2, with D maybe TRBD1 (6 bases). Germline-derived CDR1 and CDR2 are DFQATT and SNEGSKA (reference sequence). The CDR3 totals 15 residues. V lost 0 bases and J lost 7, with 18 bases in between. The CDR3 loop reads CSARDVRGGGGGYTF. CDR3 nucleotide sequence: TGCAGTGCTAGAGATGTCAGGGGAGGGGGTGGTGGCTACACCTTC.

This clone has ten or more counts. The chain combines TRBV3-1 with TRBJ2-2; D is undetermined. Germline V gene sequence: CDR1 LGHDT, CDR2 YNNKEL (reference sequence). V gave up 3 bases and J gave up 5 bases, with 1 base separating them. This CDR3 comprises 11 residues. The CDR3 loop is CASSQTGELFF. Here the CDR3 DNA reads TGTGCCAGCAGCCAGACCGGGGAGCTGTTTTTT.

This clone was seen only a few times. The chain recombines TRBV6-1 with TRBJ1-1; D is unclear. The CDR3 runs 12 residues. Between the trimmed V and J ends, which lost 8 bases and 4 bases, there was a span of 11 bases. In germline, CDR1 is MNHNS, CDR2 SASEGT. The CDR3 DNA reads as TGTGCCAGCGCTAGGCCCCTCACTGAAGCTTTCTTT. Translating it yields CASARPLTEAFF.

This clone was recorded many times. In DNA, the CDR3 is TGTGCCAGCAGCCTGGGACAGTCTAACTATGGCTACACCTTC. This encodes CASSLGQSNYGYTF. V usage is TRBV5-6 and J usage is TRBJ1-2; 7 bases are shared with TRBD1. This CDR3 comprises 14 residues. Germline trimming cut 4 bases from V and 0 bases from J; bases unmatched to any gene: 3. Germline CDR1 is SGHDT and CDR2 is YYEEEE.

In this sample, this clone turned up many times. The chain uses TRBV5-4 and TRBJ1-2; 7 positions agree with TRBD1. Per the germline V gene, CDR1 is SGHNT and CDR2 is YYREEE (reference sequence). The CDR3 has 15 amino acids. V shed 0 bases, J shed 3 bases, and the junction held 5 bases outside the gene matches. CDR3 coding DNA: TGTGCCAGCAGCTTGGAGCAGGGGGTAGACTATGGCTACACCTTC. Translating gives CASSLEQGVDYGYTF.